These 13 T cell receptor beta chains were all obtained from the same sample, sequenced in a study of blood T cells in healthy people across ages. Then a second PCR, running roughly 6 to 11 cycles, was carried out with a sample-barcoded 5' primer and a J-beta primer mix. TCRdb re-analysed the 5' RACE reads in MiXCR, keeping a single row per CDR3 protein. Of more than 900,000 distinct CDR3 sequences listed, about 29% are singletons. The sample also formed part of further work on T cells of mothers and their children.

Specimen: blood. These receptors all stem from a woman in her thirties or forties in good health.

This clonotype was observed a few times. J is TRBJ2-7 and V is TRBV6-6; the match to TRBD1 covers 10 bases. This CDR3 comprises 14 residues. Trimming at V came to 4 bases and at J to 7 bases, leaving 7 bases not matched to a gene. CDR1 and CDR2 from the germline V gene are MNHNY and SVGAGI (reference sequence). This chain's CDR3 is CASSSWTGGEEQYF. The CDR3 DNA reads TGTGCCAGCAGTTCGTGGACAGGGGGGGAGGAGCAGTACTTC.

The chain has TRBV12-3 or TRBV12-4 and TRBJ2-1; D is uncertain. The CDR3 has 13 residues. V was pared by 4 bases and J by 4 bases, with 8 bases between. The CDR3 spells CASSYVAYNEQFF. The CDR3 DNA reads TGTGCCAGCAGTTATGTGGCGTACAATGAGCAGTTCTTC.

V is TRBV6-5 and J is TRBJ2-1; 12 nucleotides line up with TRBD2. The germline V gene encodes CDR1 MNHEY and CDR2 SVGAGI. V trimming: 6 bases; J trimming: 7 bases; junction bases outside the gene matches: 7. This CDR3 is 15 amino acids long. CDR3 protein: CASRLAGGPRNEQFF. Here the CDR3 DNA reads TGTGCCAGCAGACTAGCGGGGGGCCCCAGGAATGAGCAGTTCTTC.

This clonotype has a count of ten or more. The gene calls are TRBV20-1 and TRBJ1-2; no clear D gene. Trimming shortened V by 4 bases and J by 3 bases, and 6 bases separated the two germline ends. From germline, CDR1 is DFQATT and CDR2 SNEGSKA (reference sequence). This CDR3 spans 11 amino acids. Here the CDR3 DNA reads TGCAGTGCTACAGTATACTATGGCTACACCTTC. Translation gives CSATVYYGYTF.

The chain couples TRBV15 to TRBJ2-4, with D perhaps given as TRBD1 or TRBD2 (6 bases each). The CDR3 loop spans 16 amino acids. The V gene's germline CDR1 is LNHNV and CDR2 YYDKDF (reference sequence). Trimming stripped 3 bases from V and 13 bases from J, with 25 bases between. The CDR3 sequence is CATSSPLTGARGEQYF. CDR3 nucleotides: TGTGCCACCAGCAGCCCCCTAACGGGGGCGCGTGGTGAGCAGTACTTC.

This clonotype has just a few counts. The V gene is TRBV12-3 or TRBV12-4, the J gene TRBJ1-2; D is undetermined. CDR3 length: 13 residues. V gave up 5 bases and J gave up 8 bases, with 15 bases separating them. This CDR3 is CASSHEPIGGYTF. For the CDR3, the DNA is TGTGCCAGCAGTCACGAACCGATAGGCGGCTACACCTTC.

The V gene is TRBV14, the J gene TRBJ1-2; no definite D call. The CDR3 is made up of 13 amino acids. The germline V and J ends were trimmed by 5 bases and 7 bases, with 14 bases remaining between them. Germline V gene sequence: CDR1 SGHDN, CDR2 FVKESK. The CDR3 region has the DNA TGTGCCAGCAGCGGGCCCAAGCGGCCTGGCTACACCTTC. Protein sequence: CASSGPKRPGYTF.

This clonotype was counted a few times. The V gene is TRBV25-1, the J gene TRBJ1-5, with D perhaps matching TRBD1 (5 bases). Between the trimmed V and J ends, which lost 2 bases and 2 bases, there was a span of 16 bases. This CDR3 comprises 17 residues. Per the germline V gene, CDR1 is MGHDK and CDR2 is SYGVNS. This CDR3 is CASSEAWGRAGNQPQHF. In DNA form, the CDR3 reads TGTGCCAGCAGTGAAGCCTGGGGGAGGGCGGGCAATCAGCCCCAGCATTTT.

A few counts support this clonotype. V usage is TRBV29-1 and J usage is TRBJ2-1, with 8 bases matching TRBD2. With V trimmed by 8 bases and J by 6 bases, 18 bases remained unmatched. CDR3 length: 16 amino acids. Germline loops: CDR1 SQVTM, CDR2 ANQGSEA. CDR3 sequence: CSTGGRPGTPANEQFF. As DNA, the CDR3 is TGCAGCACGGGAGGGAGACCCGGGACGCCGGCCAATGAGCAGTTCTTC.

The V call is TRBV5-1, the J call TRBJ2-7; D possibly corresponds to TRBD2 (6 bases). The V end was cut by 1 base, the J end by 3 bases, with 17 bases between. In germline, CDR1 is SGHRS, CDR2 YFSETQ. The CDR3 runs to 16 residues. The CDR3 sequence is CASSLQGLATNYEQYF. The CDR3 nucleotides read TGCGCCAGCAGCTTGCAAGGCCTAGCGACAAACTACGAGCAGTACTTC.

The chain has TRBV7-2 and TRBJ2-4; D is ambiguous. The end of the DNA is better explained by TRBJ2-7, so the J call may be wrong. The germline gives CDR1 SGHTA, CDR2 FQGNSA. There are 14 residues in the CDR3. The CDR3 reads CASTLGSIAYEQYF. The CDR3 DNA is TGTGCCAGCACCCTGGGTAGTATTGCCTACGAGCAGTACTTC.

In its sample, this clonotype was seen a few times. CDR3 in DNA: TGTGCCAGCAGTGACGGCCGGATCAACTATGGCTACACCTTC. Amino acid sequence: CASSDGRINYGYTF. V is TRBV25-1 and J is TRBJ1-2; D unclear. Per germline, CDR1 MGHDK and CDR2 SYGVNS. V lost 3 bases and J 2 bases, leaving 10 bases between the germline ends. This CDR3 is 14 amino acids long.

This clonotype was observed a few times. This rearrangement joins TRBV28 to TRBJ1-5; 8 positions agree with TRBD1. V dropped 1 base and J dropped 2; count of bases not matched to a gene: 4. The CDR3 length is 16 residues. Germline CDR1 MDHEN, CDR2 SYDVKM. CDR3 nucleotides: TGTGCCAGCAGTTTATCAGGGGGCAGGGGCAATCAGCCCCAGCATTTT. This encodes CASSLSGGRGNQPQHF.